A selection of T cell receptor beta chains follows, all from one sample in a study of shared clonotypes between healthy human individuals. Method: immunoSEQ multiplex PCR; TCRdb's copy keeps in-frame clones and lacks some. The sample records roughly 1,000,000 clones, about 84% being singletons. The sequenced material came from memory CD4+ T cells from PBMCs. The receptors shown here come from a man aged 18 to 30 in good health. Some clones in this sample may be carry-over from other donors' samples. CDR3s include the opening cysteine and the closing phenylalanine or tryptophan. Fields, in order: J gene, V gene, D gene, clone size, CDR3 protein, CDR3 DNA. D genes are given only for firm matches. Expanded clones are given a class, and other clones once, few, many or no size at all.

TRBJ1-1	TRBV7-2	NA	NA	CASSPHLGIEAFF	TGTGCCAGCAGCCCCCACCTTGGCATTGAAGCTTTCTTT
TRBJ2-5	TRBV19	TRBD1	NA	CASSTYRGQLQETQYF	TGTGCCAGTAGTACCTACCGGGGACAGCTACAAGAGACCCAGTACTTC
TRBJ2-7	TRBV14	NA	NA	CASSEGENWGVYEQYF	TGTGCCAGCAGCGAGGGGGAGAACTGGGGAGTGTACGAGCAGTACTTC
TRBJ2-7	TRBV5-6	NA	NA	CASSRQSYEQYF	TGTGCCAGCAGTCGACAGAGCTACGAGCAGTACTTC
TRBJ1-1	TRBV7-9	TRBD1	NA	CASSGTTGGADTEAFF	TGTGCCAGCAGCGGCACGACAGGGGGCGCGGACACTGAAGCTTTCTTT
TRBJ1-2	TRBV25-1	NA	NA	CASSAYNGFGKDAYTF	TGTGCCAGCAGTGCTTATAATGGGTTTGGGAAGGATGCCTACACCTTC
TRBJ1-3	TRBV2	NA	NA	CASSAGTSGNTIYF	TGTGCCAGCAGTGCTGGGACTTCCGGAAACACCATATATTTT
TRBJ2-2	TRBV5-4	NA	NA	CASSFSRNTGELFF	TGTGCCAGCAGCTTTAGTAGGAACACCGGGGAGCTGTTTTTT
TRBJ1-3	TRBV28	NA	NA	CASSTMSFLSGNTIYF	TGTGCCAGCAGCACGATGTCCTTCCTCTCTGGAAACACCATATATTTT
TRBJ2-3	TRBV7-9	NA	NA	CASSLPGGLSTDTQYF	TGTGCCAGCAGCTTACCAGGGGGACTAAGCACAGATACGCAGTATTTT
TRBJ2-5	TRBV9	TRBD2	NA	CASSVQTSGSSGETQYF	TGTGCCAGCAGCGTACAAACTAGCGGGAGCTCGGGAGAGACCCAGTACTTC
TRBJ2-7	TRBV10-1	NA	NA	CASRAGPTYEQYF	TGCGCCAGCAGAGCCGGACCCACCTACGAGCAGTACTTC
TRBJ1-5	TRBV7-8	TRBD1	once	CASSWTGYSNQPQHF	TGTGCCAGCAGCTGGACAGGATATAGCAATCAGCCCCAGCATTTT
TRBJ2-7	TRBV29-1	NA	NA	CSAGTPGKEQYF	TGCAGCGCGGGGACTCCCGGTAAGGAGCAGTACTTC
TRBJ1-4	TRBV2	NA	few	CASSLQGGGEKLFF	TGTGCCAGCAGCTTACAGGGCGGGGGGGAAAAACTGTTTTTT
TRBJ1-4	TRBV28	NA	NA	CASRLSGGFRDELFF	TGTGCCAGCAGACTTAGCGGCGGTTTTCGGGATGAACTGTTTTTT
TRBJ2-7	TRBV28	TRBD2	NA	CASSSNSGLAGEQYF	TGTGCCAGCAGTTCAAACTCGGGACTAGCGGGGGAGCAGTACTTC
TRBJ1-6	TRBV2	TRBD1	NA	CASSVKGGLTPLHF	TGTGCCAGCAGTGTAAAAGGGGGCTTAACACCCCTCCACTTT
TRBJ2-1	TRBV7-3	TRBD2	NA	CASSRLAGAGSNEQFF	TGTGCCAGCAGCCGACTAGCGGGAGCGGGATCGAATGAGCAGTTCTTC
TRBJ1-2	TRBV7-2	TRBD1	NA	CASSSEAGGDYGYTF	TGTGCCAGCAGCTCCGAGGCAGGGGGGGACTATGGCTACACCTTC
TRBJ2-7	TRBV4-3	TRBD2	NA	CASSPSGGADEQYF	TGCGCCAGCAGCCCTAGCGGGGGGGCGGACGAGCAGTACTTC
TRBJ2-5	TRBV9	NA	NA	CASSAQGGETQYF	TGTGCCAGCAGCGCCCAGGGGGGAGAGACCCAGTACTTC
TRBJ2-2	TRBV11-2	NA	NA	CASTTIRGSGTGELFF	TGTGCCAGCACCACCATCAGGGGCAGTGGGACCGGGGAGCTGTTTTTT
TRBJ1-3	TRBV10-3	TRBD1	NA	CAISVIPGQGMEKGNTIYF	TGTGCCATCAGTGTGATACCGGGACAGGGGATGGAGAAGGGAAACACCATATATTTT
TRBJ1-3	TRBV7-2	NA	NA	CASSLGTAGNTIYF	TGTGCCAGCAGCTTAGGGACAGCAGGAAACACCATATATTTT
TRBJ2-1	TRBV7-8	TRBD2	once	CASSLVGLADEQFF	TGTGCCAGCAGCTTAGTTGGACTAGCGGATGAGCAGTTCTTC
TRBJ2-3	TRBV9	TRBD2	NA	CASSALAGALGDTQYF	TGTGCCAGCAGCGCCCTAGCGGGGGCCCTTGGAGATACGCAGTATTTT
TRBJ2-1	TRBV5-4	TRBD1	NA	CASSLGQGSYNEQFF	TGTGCCAGCAGCTTAGGACAGGGCTCCTACAATGAGCAGTTCTTC
TRBJ1-2	TRBV7-2	NA	NA	CASSLGRDYGYTF	TGTGCCAGCAGCTTGGGGAGGGATTATGGCTACACCTTC
TRBJ2-7	TRBV28	TRBD2	NA	CAIQTSGSSYEQYF	TGTGCCATCCAAACTAGCGGTTCCTCCTACGAGCAGTACTTC
TRBJ1-6	TRBV15	TRBD1	NA	CATRWDSHSPLHF	TGTGCCACCAGATGGGACAGCCATTCACCCCTCCACTTT
TRBJ2-1	TRBV11-2	TRBD2	NA	CASSFTSGIYNEQFF	TGTGCCAGCAGCTTTACTAGCGGGATTTACAATGAGCAGTTCTTC
TRBJ2-1	TRBV6-6	NA	NA	CASSTLGGSYNEQFF	TGTGCCAGCAGTACTTTAGGGGGGTCTTACAATGAGCAGTTCTTC
TRBJ1-2	TRBV2	TRBD1	NA	CASSAITGGDGYTF	TGTGCCAGCAGCGCAATTACAGGGGGAGATGGCTACACCTTC
TRBJ2-2	TRBV11-3	NA	few	CASSIGRTTGELFF	TGTGCCAGCAGCATTGGACGGACCACCGGGGAGCTGTTTTTT
TRBJ1-1	TRBV28	NA	NA	CASRFFGGTEAFF	TGTGCCAGCAGATTCTTTGGGGGCACTGAAGCTTTCTTT
TRBJ2-6	TRBV5-1	NA	once	CASRLDSAGANVLTF	TGCGCCAGCAGGTTAGACAGTGCTGGGGCCAACGTCCTGACTTTC
TRBJ2-5	TRBV7-9	NA	NA	CASSLPGGDRGGKETQYF	TGTGCCAGCAGCTTACCCGGGGGAGACAGGGGAGGGAAAGAGACCCAGTACTTC
TRBJ2-2	TRBV10-2	NA	NA	CASIHDTGELFF	TGCGCCAGCATTCACGACACCGGGGAGCTGTTTTTT
TRBJ2-5	TRBV27	TRBD2	many	CASSRPGGKETQYF	TGTGCCAGCAGTCGACCGGGAGGCAAAGAGACCCAGTACTTC
TRBJ1-1	TRBV19	TRBD1	NA	CASRNTGGGVATEAFF	TGTGCCAGTAGGAATACAGGGGGCGGGGTGGCCACTGAAGCTTTCTTT
TRBJ1-1	TRBV6-5	NA	once	CASTPTRGANTEAFF	TGTGCCAGCACTCCCACGAGGGGGGCGAACACTGAAGCTTTCTTT
TRBJ2-5	TRBV28	NA	NA	CASSTSRTAKETQYF	TGTGCCAGCAGCACCTCACGGACAGCGAAAGAGACCCAGTACTTC
TRBJ2-2	TRBV5-1	NA	NA	CASSLIVATGELFF	TGCGCCAGCAGCTTGATAGTTGCCACCGGGGAGCTGTTTTTT
TRBJ2-1	TRBV29-1	TRBD2	NA	CSGKTSGTNNEQFF	TGCAGCGGCAAAACTAGCGGGACTAATAATGAGCAGTTCTTC
TRBJ2-1	TRBV11-2	NA	NA	CASSFSGGRSSYNEQFF	TGTGCCAGCAGCTTTTCAGGCGGTAGAAGCTCCTACAATGAGCAGTTCTTC
TRBJ2-7	TRBV7-9	TRBD1	NA	CASSTDRGYSYEQYF	TGTGCCAGCAGCACTGACAGGGGGTACTCCTACGAGCAGTACTTC
TRBJ2-2	TRBV7-9	NA	NA	CASSLRDSNTGELFF	TGTGCCAGCAGCCTCCGGGACTCGAACACCGGGGAGCTGTTTTTT
TRBJ2-5	TRBV5-1	NA	NA	CASSLEGNQETQYF	TGCGCCAGCAGCTTGGAGGGAAACCAAGAGACCCAGTACTTC